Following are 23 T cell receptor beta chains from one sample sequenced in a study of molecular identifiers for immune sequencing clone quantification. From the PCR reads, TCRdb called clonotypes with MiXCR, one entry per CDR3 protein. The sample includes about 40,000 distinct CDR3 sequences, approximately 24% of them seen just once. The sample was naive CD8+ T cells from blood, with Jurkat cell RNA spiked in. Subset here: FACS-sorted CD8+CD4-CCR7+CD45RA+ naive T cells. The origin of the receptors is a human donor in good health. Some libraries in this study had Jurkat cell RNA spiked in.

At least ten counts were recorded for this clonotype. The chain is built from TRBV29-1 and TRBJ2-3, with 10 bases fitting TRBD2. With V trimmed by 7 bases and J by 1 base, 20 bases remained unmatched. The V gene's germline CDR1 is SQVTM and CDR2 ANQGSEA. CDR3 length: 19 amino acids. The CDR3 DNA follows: TGCAGCGGCCTCCCCGGGCTAGCGGGAGAAGTTACCCGCACAGATACGCAGTATTTT. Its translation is CSGLPGLAGEVTRTDTQYF.

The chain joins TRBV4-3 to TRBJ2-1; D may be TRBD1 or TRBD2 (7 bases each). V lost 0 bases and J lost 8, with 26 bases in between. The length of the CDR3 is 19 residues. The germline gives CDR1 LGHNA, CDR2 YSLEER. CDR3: CASSQEAGVAGEGAHEQFF. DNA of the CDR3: TGCGCCAGCAGCCAAGAAGCCGGTGTGGCGGGAGAGGGGGCCCATGAGCAGTTCTTC.

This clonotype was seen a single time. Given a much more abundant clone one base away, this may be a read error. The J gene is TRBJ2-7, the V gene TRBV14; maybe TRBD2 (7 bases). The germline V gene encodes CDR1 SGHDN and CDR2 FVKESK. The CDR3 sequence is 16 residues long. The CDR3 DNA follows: TGTGCCGGCAGCCAAGACCCCCGGGGGGCTCGCTACGAGCAGTACTTC. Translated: CAGSQDPRGARYEQYF.

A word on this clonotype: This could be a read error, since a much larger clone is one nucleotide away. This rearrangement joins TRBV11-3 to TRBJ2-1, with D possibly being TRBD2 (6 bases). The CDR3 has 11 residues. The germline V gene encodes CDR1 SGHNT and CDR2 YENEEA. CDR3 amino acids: CANSRGNEQFF. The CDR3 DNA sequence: TGTGCCAACAGCCGGGGGAATGAGCAGTTCTTC. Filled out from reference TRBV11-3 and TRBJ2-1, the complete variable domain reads EAGVVQSPRYKIIEKKQPVAFWCNPISGHNTLYWYLQNLGQGPELLIRYENEEAVDDSQLPKDRFSAERLKGVDSTLKIQPAELGDSAVYLCANSRGNEQFFGPGTRLTVL.

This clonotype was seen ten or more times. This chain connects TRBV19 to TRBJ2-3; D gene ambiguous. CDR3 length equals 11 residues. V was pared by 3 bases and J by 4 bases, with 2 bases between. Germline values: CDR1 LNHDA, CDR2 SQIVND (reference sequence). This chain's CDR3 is CASSMSDTQYF. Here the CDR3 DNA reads TGTGCCAGTAGTATGTCAGATACGCAGTATTTT. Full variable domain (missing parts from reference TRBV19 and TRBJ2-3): DGGITQSPKYLFRKEGQNVTLSCEQNLNHDAMYWYRQDPGQGLRLIYYSQIVNDFQKGDIAEGYSVSREKKESFPLTVTSAQKNPTAFYLCASSMSDTQYFGPGTRLTVL.

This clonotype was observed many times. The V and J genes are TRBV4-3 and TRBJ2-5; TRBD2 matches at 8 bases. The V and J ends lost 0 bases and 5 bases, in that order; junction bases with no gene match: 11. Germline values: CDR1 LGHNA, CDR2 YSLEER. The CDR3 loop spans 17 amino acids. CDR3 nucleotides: TGCGCCAGCAGCCAAGATCGGGAGCGGGAGAAGGGTGAGACCCAGTACTTC. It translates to CASSQDREREKGETQYF.

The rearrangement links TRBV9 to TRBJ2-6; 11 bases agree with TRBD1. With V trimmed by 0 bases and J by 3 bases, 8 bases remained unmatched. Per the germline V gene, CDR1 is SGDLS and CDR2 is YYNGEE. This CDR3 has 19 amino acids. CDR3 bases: TGTGCCAGCAGCGTAGAGGATGGACAGGGGGCGCTTGGGGCCAACGTCCTGACTTTC. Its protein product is CASSVEDGQGALGANVLTF.

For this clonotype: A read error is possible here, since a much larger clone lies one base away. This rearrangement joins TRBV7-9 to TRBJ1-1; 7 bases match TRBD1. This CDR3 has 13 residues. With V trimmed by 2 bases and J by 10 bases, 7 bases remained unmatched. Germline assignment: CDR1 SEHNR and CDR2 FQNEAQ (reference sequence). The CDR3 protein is CASSLRTGELAFF. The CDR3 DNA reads TGTGCCAGCAGCTTACGCACAGGGGAGTTAGCTTTCTTT.

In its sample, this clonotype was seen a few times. In DNA form, the CDR3 reads TGCGCCAGCAGCTTGGGCGAGGGAGGACACCCCTCCTACGAGCAGTACTTC. It codes for CASSLGEGGHPSYEQYF. The V and J genes are TRBV5-1 and TRBJ2-7, with D maybe TRBD2 (6 bases). The V end lost 0 bases, the J end lost 0 bases, and 16 bases lay between the germline ends. Germline V CDR1 and CDR2: SGHRS, YFSETQ. CDR3 length: 17 residues. Together with reference TRBV5-1 and TRBJ2-7, the CDR3 gives the full variable domain: KAGVTQTPRYLIKTRGQQVTLSCSPISGHRSVSWYQQTPGQGLQFLFEYFSETQRNKGNFPGRFSGRQFSNSRSEMNVSTLELGDSALYLCASSLGEGGHPSYEQYFGPGTRLTVT.

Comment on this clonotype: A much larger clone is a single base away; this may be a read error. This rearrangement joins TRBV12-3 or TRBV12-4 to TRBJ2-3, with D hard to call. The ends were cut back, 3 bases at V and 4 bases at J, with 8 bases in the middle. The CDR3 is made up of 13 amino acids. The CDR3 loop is CASSLVRSDTQYF. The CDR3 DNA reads TGTGCCAGCAGTTTGGTCAGGTCAGATACGCAGTATTTT.

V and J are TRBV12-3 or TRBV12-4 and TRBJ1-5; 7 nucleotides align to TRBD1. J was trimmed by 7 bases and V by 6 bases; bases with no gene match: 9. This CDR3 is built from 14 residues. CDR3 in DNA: TGTGCCAGCAGCCTAACAGGGGCGGGACAGCCCCAGCATTTT. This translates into CASSLTGAGQPQHF.

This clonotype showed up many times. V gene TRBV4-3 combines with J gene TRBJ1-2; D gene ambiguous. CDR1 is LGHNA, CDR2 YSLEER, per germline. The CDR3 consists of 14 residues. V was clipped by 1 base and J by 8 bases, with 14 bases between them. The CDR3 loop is CASSQVDGVQGYTF. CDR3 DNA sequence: TGCGCCAGCAGCCAAGTTGATGGGGTACAAGGCTACACCTTC.

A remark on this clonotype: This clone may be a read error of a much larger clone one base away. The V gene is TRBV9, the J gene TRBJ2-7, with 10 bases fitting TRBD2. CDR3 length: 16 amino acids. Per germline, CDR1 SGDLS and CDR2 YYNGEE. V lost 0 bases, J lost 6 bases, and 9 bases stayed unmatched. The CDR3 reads CASSVGYLAGECEQYF. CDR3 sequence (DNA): TGTGCCAGCAGCGTAGGGTACCTAGCGGGGGAGTGCGAGCAGTACTTC.

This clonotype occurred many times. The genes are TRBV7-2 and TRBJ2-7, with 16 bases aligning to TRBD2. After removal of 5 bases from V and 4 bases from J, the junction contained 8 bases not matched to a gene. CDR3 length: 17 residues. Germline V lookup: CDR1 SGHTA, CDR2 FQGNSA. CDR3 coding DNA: TGTGCCAGCAGCCCGGGGACTAGCGGGAGGGCCTGGTACGAGCAGTACTTC. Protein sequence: CASSPGTSGRAWYEQYF.

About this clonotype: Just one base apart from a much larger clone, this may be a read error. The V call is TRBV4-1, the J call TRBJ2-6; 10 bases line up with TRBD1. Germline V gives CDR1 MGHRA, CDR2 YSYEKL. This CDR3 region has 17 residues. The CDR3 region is CASSQTTGGAGANVLAF. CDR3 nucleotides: TGCGCCAGCAGCCAAACGACAGGGGGCGCTGGGGCCAACGTCCTGGCTTTC.

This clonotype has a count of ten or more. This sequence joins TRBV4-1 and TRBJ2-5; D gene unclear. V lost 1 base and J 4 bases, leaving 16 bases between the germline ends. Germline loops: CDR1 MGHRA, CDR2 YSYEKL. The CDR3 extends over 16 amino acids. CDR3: CASSQGGVLGRETQYF. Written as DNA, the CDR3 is TGCGCCAGCAGCCAAGGAGGTGTGTTAGGCCGAGAGACCCAGTACTTC.

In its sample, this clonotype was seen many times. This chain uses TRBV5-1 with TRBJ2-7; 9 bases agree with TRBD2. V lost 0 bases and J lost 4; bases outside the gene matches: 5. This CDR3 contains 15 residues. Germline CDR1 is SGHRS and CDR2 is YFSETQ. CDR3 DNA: TGCGCCAGCAGCTTGGTCGGCGGGAGGGGGTACGAGCAGTACTTC. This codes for CASSLVGGRGYEQYF.

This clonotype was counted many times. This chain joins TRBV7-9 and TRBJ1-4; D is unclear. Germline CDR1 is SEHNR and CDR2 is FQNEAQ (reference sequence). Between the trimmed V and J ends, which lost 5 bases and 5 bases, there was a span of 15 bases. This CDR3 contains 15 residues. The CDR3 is CASSPPQETNEKLFF. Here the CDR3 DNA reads TGTGCCAGCAGCCCCCCCCAGGAGACGAATGAAAAACTGTTTTTT.

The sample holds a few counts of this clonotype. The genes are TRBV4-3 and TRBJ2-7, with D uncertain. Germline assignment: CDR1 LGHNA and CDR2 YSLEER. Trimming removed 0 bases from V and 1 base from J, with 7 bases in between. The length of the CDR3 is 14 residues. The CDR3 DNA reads TGCGCCAGCAGCCAAGAAGATCGATCCTACGAGCAGTACTTC. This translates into CASSQEDRSYEQYF.

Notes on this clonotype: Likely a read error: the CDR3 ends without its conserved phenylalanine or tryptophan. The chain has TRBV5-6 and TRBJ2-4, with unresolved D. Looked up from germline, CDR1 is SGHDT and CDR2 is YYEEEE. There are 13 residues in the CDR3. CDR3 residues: CDSSSIAKNIQYI. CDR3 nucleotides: TGTGACAGCAGCTCCATAGCCAAAAACATTCAGTACATC.

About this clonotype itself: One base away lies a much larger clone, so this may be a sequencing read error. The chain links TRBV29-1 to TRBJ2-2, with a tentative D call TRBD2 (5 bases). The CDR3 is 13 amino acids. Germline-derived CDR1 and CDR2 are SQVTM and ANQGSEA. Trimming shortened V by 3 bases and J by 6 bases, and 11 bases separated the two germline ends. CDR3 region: CSVDEEEAGELFF. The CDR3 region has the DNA TGCAGCGTTGACGAGGAGGAGGCCGGGGAGCTGTTTTTT.

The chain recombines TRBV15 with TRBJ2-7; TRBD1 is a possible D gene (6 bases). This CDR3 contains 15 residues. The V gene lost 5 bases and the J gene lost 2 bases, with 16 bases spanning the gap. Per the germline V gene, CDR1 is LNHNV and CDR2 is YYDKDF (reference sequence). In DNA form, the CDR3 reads TGTGCCACCAGCGAGAAACAGGGACCGGCCTACGAGCAGTACTTC. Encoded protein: CATSEKQGPAYEQYF. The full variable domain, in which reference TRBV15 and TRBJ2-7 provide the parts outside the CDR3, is DAMVIQNPRYQVTQFGKPVTLSCSQTLNHNVMYWYQQKSSQAPKLLFHYYDKDFNNEADTPDNFQSRRPNTSFCFLDIRSPGLGDTAMYLCATSEKQGPAYEQYFGPGTRLTVT.

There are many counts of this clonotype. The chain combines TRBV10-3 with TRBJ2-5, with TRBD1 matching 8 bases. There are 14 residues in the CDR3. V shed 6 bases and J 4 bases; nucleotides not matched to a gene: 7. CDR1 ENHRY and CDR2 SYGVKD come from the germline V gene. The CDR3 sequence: CAISGGRGPETQYF. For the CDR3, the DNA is TGTGCCATCAGCGGAGGCAGGGGGCCAGAGACCCAGTACTTC.